This TCR beta chain came from a study of regulatory T cells in long-lasting Graves disease. CDR3 regions were amplified by Arm-PCR using iRepertoire HTBI primers to build TCR beta libraries. TCRdb re-derived calls from the multiplex PCR reads in MiXCR, one entry per CDR3 protein. This sample carries under 700,000 distinct CDR3 sequences, about 15% of them seen once, and the ten largest clones take around 25%. Sample time point: newly diagnosed GD, antithyroid drugs for less than 3 months. RNA from PBMCs was the source of the TCR library. Roughly 10 milliliters of peripheral blood were drawn into EDTA tubes. This clonotype was seen only a few times. The CDR3 is 12 amino acids. V was cut by 6 bases and J by 1 base, with 6 bases left in between. Germline CDR1 reads KGHSH; CDR2 reads LQKENI. These data were also reused for a study on T cells in Graves' hyperthyroidism and ophthalmopathy.

The material sequenced was peripheral blood mononuclear cells (PBMCs), taken at new diagnosis, from a patient treated with antithyroid drugs. The chain uses TRBV18 and TRBJ2-5, with D unclear. This receptor was taken from a woman aged 40-65 years with Graves disease. CDR3 nucleotides: TGTGCCAGCTCCCGGATCCAAGAGACCCAGTACTTC. It specifies CASSRIQETQYF.